This T cell receptor beta chain was captured in a study of TIL therapy for anti-PD-1-resistant metastatic lung cancer. Study-level information: Half of patients were current or former smokers. By whole-exome sequencing, median non-synonymous tumor mutation burden was less than 1.8 mutations per megabase.

The immunoSEQ assay was v3. Assay: immunoSEQ multiplex PCR; the TCRdb copy retains only in-frame clones and omits some. The data contain about 21,000 clones, roughly 79% of them singletons. Germline V gene sequence: CDR1 MDHEN, CDR2 SYDVKM. This CDR3 comprises 14 residues. V shed 3 bases and J 7 bases; nucleotides not matched to a gene: 6. With respect to this clone: Its specificity is unknown.

General study findings and limits: After infusion, TIL clonotypes partly replaced peripheral T cells and declined over months.

This sample's time point: pre-treatment sample, taken before nivolumab and TIL therapy. Stage 4 NSCLC adults joined between October 2017 and January 2020. The sample here was blood, taken at baseline. The chain uses TRBV28 and TRBJ1-5; 7 nucleotides agree with TRBD1. The TCR originated in a person aged 25-85 years with non-small cell lung cancer. CDR3 in amino acids: CASSFRAGGQPQHF. The CDR3 bases are TGTGCCAGCAGTTTTAGGGCAGGGGGACAGCCCCAGCATTTT.